These T cell receptor beta chains were read from a single sample in a study of shared clonotypes between healthy human individuals. Sequencing used immunoSEQ multiplex PCR; TCRdb keeps in-frame clones, though not all of them. The sample records 470,000 or so clones, about 84% being singletons. Sequences were obtained from PBMCs. Every receptor here comes from a woman between 40 and 50 years old in good health. Some clones in this sample may be carry-over from other donors' samples. Both conserved end residues are part of each CDR3. A D gene is named only where the DNA matches it firmly. Size is omitted from some rows. Given values are once, few, many or a class for expanded clones.

D gene	V gene	CDR3 length	clone size	J gene	CDR3 protein	CDR3 DNA
.	TRBV4-1	16	.	TRBJ2-7	CASSQGVTVSSYEQYF	TGCGCCAGCAGCCAAGGGGTGACAGTGAGCTCCTACGAGCAGTACTTC
.	TRBV10-2	14	.	TRBJ1-5	CASKPGQSNQPQHF	TGCGCCAGCAAACCCGGCCAGAGCAATCAGCCCCAGCATTTT
.	TRBV27	11	once	TRBJ1-1	CASKINTEAFF	TGTGCCAGCAAAATAAACACTGAAGCTTTCTTT
TRBD2	TRBV6-5	16	.	TRBJ2-4	CASSSHSGRAKNIQYF	TGTGCCAGCAGTTCCCATAGCGGGAGGGCCAAAAACATTCAGTACTTC
.	TRBV2	15	.	TRBJ2-3	CASTSMAGALDTQYF	TGTGCCAGCACTTCCATGGCGGGGGCGTTAGATACGCAGTATTTT
.	TRBV25-1	14	once	TRBJ2-1	CASRGGPLYNEQFF	TGTGCCAGCAGAGGGGGTCCCCTCTACAATGAGCAGTTCTTC
.	TRBV6-1	11	few	TRBJ2-1	CASSYGGSQFF	TGTGCCAGCAGTTACGGAGGCTCACAGTTCTTC
.	TRBV7-2	14	.	TRBJ2-1	CASSLLVSYNEQFF	TGTGCCAGCAGCTTACTAGTTAGCTACAATGAGCAGTTCTTC
.	TRBV7-2	15	many	TRBJ2-1	CASSLVVGFVNEQFF	TGTGCCAGCAGCTTAGTTGTGGGCTTTGTTAATGAGCAGTTCTTC
.	TRBV25-1	15	.	TRBJ2-1	CASSDLQNSYNEQFF	TGTGCCAGCAGTGATCTTCAGAACTCCTACAATGAGCAGTTCTTC
TRBD2	TRBV10-2	16	.	TRBJ2-2	CASSSGLAGGSGELFF	TGCGCCAGCAGCTCCGGACTAGCGGGAGGGTCCGGGGAGCTGTTTTTT
.	TRBV7-6	14	.	TRBJ2-5	CASSLGGSGETQYF	TGTGCCAGCAGCTTAGGGGGGAGTGGAGAGACCCAGTACTTC
.	TRBV9	13	once	TRBJ2-5	CASSVGARETQYF	TGTGCCAGCAGCGTGGGGGCGCGAGAGACCCAGTACTTC
.	TRBV7-9	14	.	TRBJ2-7	CASSSPDSAYEQYF	TGTGCCAGCAGCTCCCCGGACAGCGCCTACGAGCAGTACTTC
.	TRBV6-5	13	few	TRBJ1-2	CASSDYRDGGYTF	TGTGCCAGCAGTGACTACAGGGATGGTGGCTACACCTTC
TRBD2	TRBV18	14	.	TRBJ2-7	CASSPGTGGDEQYF	TGTGCCAGCTCACCGGGAACGGGAGGGGACGAGCAGTACTTC
TRBD2	TRBV9	15	.	TRBJ2-1	CASSPLAGGYNEQFF	TGTGCCAGCAGCCCACTAGCGGGAGGTTACAATGAGCAGTTCTTC
.	TRBV7-2	13	many	TRBJ2-2	CASSFKRSGELFF	TGTGCCAGCAGCTTTAAAAGGTCCGGGGAGCTGTTTTTT
TRBD1	TRBV5-1	15	.	TRBJ2-7	CASSLGTGETYEQYF	TGCGCCAGCAGCCTCGGGACAGGGGAAACCTACGAGCAGTACTTC
.	TRBV11-2	14	.	TRBJ2-1	CASSLGRAGDEQFF	TGTGCCAGCAGCTTAGGCAGGGCTGGGGATGAGCAGTTCTTC
.	TRBV5-5	16	.	TRBJ1-5	CASSLTYDRSNQPQHF	TGTGCCAGCAGCTTGACCTATGACAGGAGCAATCAGCCCCAGCATTTT
.	TRBV28	14	.	TRBJ1-1	CASRQTDRNTEAFF	TGTGCCAGCAGACAGACAGACAGAAACACTGAAGCTTTCTTT